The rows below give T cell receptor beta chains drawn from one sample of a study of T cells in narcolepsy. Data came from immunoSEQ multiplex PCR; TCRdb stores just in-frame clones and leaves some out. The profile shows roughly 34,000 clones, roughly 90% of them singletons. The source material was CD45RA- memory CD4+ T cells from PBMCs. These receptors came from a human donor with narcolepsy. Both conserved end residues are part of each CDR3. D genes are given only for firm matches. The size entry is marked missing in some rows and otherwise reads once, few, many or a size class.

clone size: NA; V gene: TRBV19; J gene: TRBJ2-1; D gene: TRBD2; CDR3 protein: CASSMVAGVGEQFF; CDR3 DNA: TGTGCCAGTAGTATGGTAGCGGGAGTTGGTGAGCAGTTCTTC
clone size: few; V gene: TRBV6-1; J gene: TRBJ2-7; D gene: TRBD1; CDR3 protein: CASSTRDRNEQYF; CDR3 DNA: TGTGCCAGCAGTACCCGGGACAGGAACGAGCAGTACTTC
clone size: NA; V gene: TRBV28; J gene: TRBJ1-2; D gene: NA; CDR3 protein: CASSFATGPYGYTF; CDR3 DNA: TGTGCCAGCAGTTTTGCGACAGGCCCTTATGGCTACACCTTC
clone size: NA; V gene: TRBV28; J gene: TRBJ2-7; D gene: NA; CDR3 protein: CASSLTYEQYF; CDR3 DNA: TGTGCCAGCAGCCTTACGTACGAGCAGTACTTC
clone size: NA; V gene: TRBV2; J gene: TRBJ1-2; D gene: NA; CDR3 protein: CASSPEFGLYGYTF; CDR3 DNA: TGTGCCAGCAGTCCCGAATTCGGGCTTTATGGCTACACCTTC
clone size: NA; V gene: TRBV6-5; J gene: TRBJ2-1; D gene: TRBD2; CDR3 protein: CATLKAGRLYNEQFF; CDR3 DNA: TGTGCCACCTTAAAAGCGGGACGCCTGTACAATGAGCAGTTCTTC
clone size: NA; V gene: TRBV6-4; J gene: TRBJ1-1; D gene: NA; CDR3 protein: CASRATGNTEAFF; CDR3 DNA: TGTGCCAGCAGGGCTACAGGGAACACTGAAGCTTTCTTT
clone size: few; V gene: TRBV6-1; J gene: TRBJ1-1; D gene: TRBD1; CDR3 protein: CASSRDRGRGTEAFF; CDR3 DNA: TGTGCCAGCAGCCGGGACAGGGGTCGAGGCACTGAAGCTTTCTTT
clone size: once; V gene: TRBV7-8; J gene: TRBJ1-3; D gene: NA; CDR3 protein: CASSLAQSSGNTIYF; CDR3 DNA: TGTGCCAGCAGCTTAGCGCAAAGCTCTGGAAACACCATATATTTT
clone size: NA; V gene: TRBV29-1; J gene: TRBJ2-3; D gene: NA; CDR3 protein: CSAKKSPGTDTQYF; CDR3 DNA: TGCAGCGCCAAAAAGTCACCCGGCACAGATACGCAGTATTTT
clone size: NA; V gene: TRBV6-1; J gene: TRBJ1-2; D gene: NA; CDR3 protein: CASSQGGGGAYGYTF; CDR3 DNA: TGTGCCAGCAGCCAGGGCGGGGGCGGAGCCTATGGCTACACCTTC
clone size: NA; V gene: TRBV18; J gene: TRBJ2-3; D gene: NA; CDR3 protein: CASSQSTDTQYF; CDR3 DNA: TGTGCCAGCTCACAGAGCACAGATACGCAGTATTTT
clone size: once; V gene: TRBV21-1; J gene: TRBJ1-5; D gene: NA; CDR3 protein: CASSKERDCWSGNQPQHF; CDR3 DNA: TGTGCCAGCAGCAAAGAAAGGGACTGTTGGTCGGGCAATCAGCCCCAGCATTTT
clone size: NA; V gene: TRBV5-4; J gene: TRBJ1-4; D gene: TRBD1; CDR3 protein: CASSRLAGGEVEKLFF; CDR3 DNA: TGTGCCAGCAGCCGGTTAGCAGGGGGCGAAGTCGAAAAACTGTTTTTT
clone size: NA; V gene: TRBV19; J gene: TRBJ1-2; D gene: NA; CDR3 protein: CASSIEGRYGYTF; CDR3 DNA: TGTGCCAGTAGTATTGAAGGCCGGTATGGCTACACCTTC
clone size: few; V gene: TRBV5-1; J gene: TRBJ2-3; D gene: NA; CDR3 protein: CASSPRVRDGLTDTQYF; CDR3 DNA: TGCGCCAGCAGCCCCCGGGTGAGGGACGGACTGACAGATACGCAGTATTTT
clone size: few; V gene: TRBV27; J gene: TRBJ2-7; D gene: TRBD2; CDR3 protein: CASSSVRVSGRDEQYF; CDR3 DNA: TGTGCCAGCAGTTCCGTCCGGGTTAGCGGGAGGGACGAGCAGTACTTC
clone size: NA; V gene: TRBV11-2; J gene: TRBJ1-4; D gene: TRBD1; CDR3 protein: CASSNRGRGEKLFF; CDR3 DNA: TGTGCCAGCAGTAACAGGGGGCGAGGGGAAAAACTGTTTTTT
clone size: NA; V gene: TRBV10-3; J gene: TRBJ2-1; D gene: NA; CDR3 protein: CAISEDSSYNEQFF; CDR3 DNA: TGTGCCATCAGTGAAGACAGCTCCTACAATGAGCAGTTCTTC
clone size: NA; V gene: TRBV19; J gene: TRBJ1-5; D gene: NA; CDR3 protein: CASSAGTQIREPQHF; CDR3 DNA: TGTGCCAGTAGTGCCGGGACCCAGATAAGGGAGCCCCAGCATTTT
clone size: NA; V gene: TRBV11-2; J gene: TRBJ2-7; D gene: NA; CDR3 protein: CASSFRSGARNEQYF; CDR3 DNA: TGTGCCAGCAGCTTTAGGTCAGGGGCTAGGAACGAGCAGTACTTC
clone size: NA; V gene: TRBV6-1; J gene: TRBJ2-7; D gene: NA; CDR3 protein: CASSEVGYEQYF; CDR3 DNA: TGTGCCAGCAGTGAAGTGGGTTACGAGCAGTACTTC
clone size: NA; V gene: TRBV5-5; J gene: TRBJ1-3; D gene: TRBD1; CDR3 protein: CASSWTGTGNTIYF; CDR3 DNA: TGTGCCAGCAGCTGGACAGGGACTGGAAACACCATATATTTT
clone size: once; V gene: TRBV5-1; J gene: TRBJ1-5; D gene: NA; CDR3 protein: CASSPTWGGNQPQHF; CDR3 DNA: TGCGCCAGCAGCCCGACGTGGGGGGGCAATCAGCCCCAGCATTTT
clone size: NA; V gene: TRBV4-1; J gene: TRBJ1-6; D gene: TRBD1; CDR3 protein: CASSRRTGDNSPLHF; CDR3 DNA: TGCGCCAGCAGCCGCAGGACAGGGGATAATTCACCCCTCCACTTT
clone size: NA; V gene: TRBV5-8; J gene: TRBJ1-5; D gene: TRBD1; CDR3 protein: CASSLTGGGLHF; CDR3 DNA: TGTGCCAGCAGCTTGACAGGGGGCGGGTTGCATTTT
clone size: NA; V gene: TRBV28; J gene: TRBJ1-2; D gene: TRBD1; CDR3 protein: CASSRPQTGFNF; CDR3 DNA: TGTGCCAGCAGTCGACCGCAGACAGGGTTCAACTTC
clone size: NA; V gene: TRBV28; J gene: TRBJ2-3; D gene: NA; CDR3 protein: CASSALGAETDTQYF; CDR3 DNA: TGTGCCAGCAGTGCCCTAGGCGCGGAGACAGATACGCAGTATTTT
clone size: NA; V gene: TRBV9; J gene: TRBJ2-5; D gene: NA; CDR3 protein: CASSPGGGLVETQYF; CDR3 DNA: TGTGCCAGCAGCCCAGGAGGGGGCCTGGTGGAGACCCAGTACTTC
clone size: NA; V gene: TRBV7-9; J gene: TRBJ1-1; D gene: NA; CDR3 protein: CASSFQGNTEAFF; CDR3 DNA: TGTGCCAGCAGCTTTCAGGGGAACACTGAAGCTTTCTTT
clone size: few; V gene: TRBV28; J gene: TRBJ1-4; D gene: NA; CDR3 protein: CASTPRGGNEKLFF; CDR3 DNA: TGTGCCAGCACCCCAAGGGGGGGGAATGAAAAACTGTTTTTT
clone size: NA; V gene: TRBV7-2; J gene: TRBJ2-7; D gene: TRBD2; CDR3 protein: CASSYKVASGKAYEQYF; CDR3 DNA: TGTGCCAGCAGCTATAAGGTGGCTAGCGGGAAAGCGTACGAGCAGTACTTC